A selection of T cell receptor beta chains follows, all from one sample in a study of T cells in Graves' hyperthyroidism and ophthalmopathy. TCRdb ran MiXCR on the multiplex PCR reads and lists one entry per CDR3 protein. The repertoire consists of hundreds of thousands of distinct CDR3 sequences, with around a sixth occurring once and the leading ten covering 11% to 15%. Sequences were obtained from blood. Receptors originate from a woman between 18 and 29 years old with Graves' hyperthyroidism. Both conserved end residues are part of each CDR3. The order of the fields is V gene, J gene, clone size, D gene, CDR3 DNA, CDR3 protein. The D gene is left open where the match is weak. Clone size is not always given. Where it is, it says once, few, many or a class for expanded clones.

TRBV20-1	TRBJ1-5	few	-	TGCAGTGCTAGTCGGTATAGCAATCAGCCCCAGCATTTT	CSASRYSNQPQHF
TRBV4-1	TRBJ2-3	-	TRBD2	TGCGCCAGCAGCCAGTTACGACTAGCGGGAGTCGCAGATACGCAGTATTTT	CASSQLRLAGVADTQYF
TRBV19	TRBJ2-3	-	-	TGTGCCAGTAGTATTTCCCGGACAGCCTCTAGCACAGATACGCAGTATTTT	CASSISRTASSTDTQYF
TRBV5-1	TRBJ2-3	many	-	TGTGCCAGCAGCTTGGCTAGCACAGATACGCAGTATTTT	CASSLASTDTQYF
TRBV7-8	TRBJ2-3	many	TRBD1	TGTGCCAGCAGCTTAATCCCGGACAGGGGGAGAGATACGCAGTATTTT	CASSLIPDRGRDTQYF
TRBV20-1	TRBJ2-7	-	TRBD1	TGCAGTGGGGTAAGGGACAGGGGGACGCAGTACTTC	CSGVRDRGTQYF
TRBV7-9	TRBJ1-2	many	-	TGTGCCAGCAGCCCTAGCGGGACTCGTAACTATGGCTACACCTTC	CASSPSGTRNYGYTF
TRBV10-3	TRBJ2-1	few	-	TGTGCCATCAGTGATTTGACGGGAGACGACAATGAGCAGTTCTTC	CAISDLTGDDNEQFF
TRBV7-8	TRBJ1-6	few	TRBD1	TGTGCCAGCAGCTTATCTCTCTCGACAGGGGCACCCCTCCACTTT	CASSLSLSTGAPLHF
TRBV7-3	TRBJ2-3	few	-	TGTGCCAGCAGCTCCGGAGGCGAAAATACGCAGTATTTT	CASSSGGENTQYF
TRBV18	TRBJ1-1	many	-	TGTGCCAGCTCACCACCGGAATTGAACACTGAAGCTTTCTTT	CASSPPELNTEAFF
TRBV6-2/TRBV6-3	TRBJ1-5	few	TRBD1	TGTGCCAGCAGTTATGGGCCGGGACAGGGGGTCGGGAGCAATCAGCCCCAGCATTTT	CASSYGPGQGVGSNQPQHF
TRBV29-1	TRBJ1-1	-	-	TGCAGCGTTTGGGGGATGAACACTGAAGCTTTCTTT	CSVWGMNTEAFF
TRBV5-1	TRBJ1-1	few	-	TGCGCCAGCAGCTTGAGGGTACTAGACACTGAAGCTTTCTTT	CASSLRVLDTEAFF
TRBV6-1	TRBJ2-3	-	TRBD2	TGTGCCAGCGACTCAGGGACTAGCCCGCTTATTGATACGCAGTATTTT	CASDSGTSPLIDTQYF
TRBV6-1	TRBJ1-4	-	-	TGTGCCAGCAGGCGACACCTCCAGGGTAATGAAAAACTGTTTTTT	CASRRHLQGNEKLFF
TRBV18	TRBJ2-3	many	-	TGTGCCAGCTCAGGCCGGGACTCGGTCCGCACAGATACGCAGTATTTT	CASSGRDSVRTDTQYF
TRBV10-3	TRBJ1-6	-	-	TGTGCCATGTCCCCGGGGACCATAAATTCACCCCTCCACTTT	CAMSPGTINSPLHF
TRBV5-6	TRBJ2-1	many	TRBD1	TGTGCCAGCAGCTTCCGGACAGGGAGCTCCTACAATGAGCAGTTCTTC	CASSFRTGSSYNEQFF
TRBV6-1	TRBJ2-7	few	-	TGTGCCAGCAGCCCCTCTGACTTACAAGGCTACGAGCAGTACTTC	CASSPSDLQGYEQYF
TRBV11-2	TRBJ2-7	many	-	TGTGCCAGCAGCTCTGCGGGCGCCCCCGAGCAGTACTTC	CASSSAGAPEQYF
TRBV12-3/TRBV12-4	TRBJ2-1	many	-	TGTGCCAGCAGTTTAGCTAGGACTAAATGGACCTACAATGAGCAGTTCTTC	CASSLARTKWTYNEQFF
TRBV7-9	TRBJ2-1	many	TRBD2	TGTGCCAGCAGCCCACCGGTGCTAGCGGGTACATACAATGAGCAGTTCTTC	CASSPPVLAGTYNEQFF
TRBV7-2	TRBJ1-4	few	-	TGTGCCAGCAGCTTAGCCCCAGCGGCCCCTAGTGAAAAACTGTTTTTT	CASSLAPAAPSEKLFF
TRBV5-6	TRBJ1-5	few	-	TGTGCCAGCAGCTTAACTACTCAGGGTCAGCCCCAGCATTTT	CASSLTTQGQPQHF
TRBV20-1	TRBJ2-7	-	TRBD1	TGCAGTGCTTATGCCGGGACAGTCTCCTACGAGCAGTACTTC	CSAYAGTVSYEQYF
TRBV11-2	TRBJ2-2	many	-	TGTGCCAGCAGCCCACTTCTCAGCGGGGAGCTGTTTTTT	CASSPLLSGELFF
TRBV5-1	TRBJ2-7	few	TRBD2	TGCGCCAGCAGCCTGCGGACTAGCGGGGGGGCTTCCTACGAGCAGTACTTC	CASSLRTSGGASYEQYF
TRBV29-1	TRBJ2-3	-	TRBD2	TGCAGCGTTGAAGGGGCCCAGGGTCTAGCGGCAGATACGCAGTATTTT	CSVEGAQGLAADTQYF
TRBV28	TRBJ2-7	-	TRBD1	TGTGCCAGCAGGGAATACAGGGGGCCCTACGAGCAGTACTTC	CASREYRGPYEQYF
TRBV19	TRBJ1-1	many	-	TGTGCCAGTAACAGGGAAACTGAAGCTTTCTTT	CASNRETEAFF
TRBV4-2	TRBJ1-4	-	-	TGTGCCAGCAGCCAAGGGGCCCGGGGCGGTAATGAAAAACTGTTTTTT	CASSQGARGGNEKLFF
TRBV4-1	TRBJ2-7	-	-	TGCGCCAGCAGCCAAGAGGCTAGCGCAACCTACGAGCAGTACTTC	CASSQEASATYEQYF
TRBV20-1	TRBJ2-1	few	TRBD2	TGCAGTGCTAGGGCTAGCGGGGGGTGGTACAATGAGCAGTTCTTC	CSARASGGWYNEQFF
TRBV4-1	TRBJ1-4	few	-	TGCGCCAGCAGCCAAGGACAGCGAGATGAAAAACTGTTTTTT	CASSQGQRDEKLFF
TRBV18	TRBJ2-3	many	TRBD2	TGTGCCAGCTCACCCGGACTAGCGCGCACAGATACGCAGTATTTT	CASSPGLARTDTQYF
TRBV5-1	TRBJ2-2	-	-	TGCGCCAGCAGCTTGAGGGGCGGGACCGACACCGGGGGGCTGTTTTTT	CASSLRGGTDTGGLFF
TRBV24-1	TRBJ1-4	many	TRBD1	TGTGCCACCAGTGACGCCGGGACAGGGGTTGAAAAACTGTTTTTT	CATSDAGTGVEKLFF
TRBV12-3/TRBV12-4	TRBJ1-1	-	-	TGTGCCAGCAGTATGAGACAGAGAAACACTGAAGCTTTCTTT	CASSMRQRNTEAFF
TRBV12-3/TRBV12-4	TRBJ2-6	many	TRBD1	TGTGCCAGCAGCCAAGGCCAGGGGGCCAATCGCCTGACTTTC	CASSQGQGANRLTF
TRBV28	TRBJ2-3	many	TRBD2	TGTGCCAGCAGTTTACGTCGGACTAGCGGGAGTTCAGATACGCAGTATTTT	CASSLRRTSGSSDTQYF
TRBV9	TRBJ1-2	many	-	TGTGCCAGCAGCGTCGGGACAAGTGGCTACACCTTC	CASSVGTSGYTF
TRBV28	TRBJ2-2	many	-	TGTGCCAGCAGCGATAACACCGGGGAGCTGTTTTTT	CASSDNTGELFF
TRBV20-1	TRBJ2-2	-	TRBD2	TGCAGTGCCTTCCCTAGCGGGAGGGCCACAGGGGAGCTGTTTTTT	CSAFPSGRATGELFF
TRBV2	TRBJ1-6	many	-	TGTGCCGGGGGGGGCCAGAATAATTCACCCCTCCACTTT	CAGGGQNNSPLHF
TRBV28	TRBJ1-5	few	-	TGTGCCAGCAGGGCCCCTAAAGGACAGCTTTCCGATCAGCCCCAGCATTTT	CASRAPKGQLSDQPQHF
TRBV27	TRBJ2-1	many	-	TGTGCCAGCAGTTTCCTGTCGAACAGGGACCACAATGAGCAGTTCTTC	CASSFLSNRDHNEQFF
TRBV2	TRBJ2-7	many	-	TGTGCCAGCAGCCTCAGAGACGAGCAGTACTTC	CASSLRDEQYF
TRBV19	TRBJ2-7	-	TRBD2	TGTGCCAGTAGTATGGACATAGCGGGAGGTTCCTACGAGCAGTACTTC	CASSMDIAGGSYEQYF
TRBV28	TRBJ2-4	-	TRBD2	TGTGCCAGCAGTTCCCTAGCGGGGGGGATAGCAACCAAGCGACGGGCCAAAAACATTCAGTACTTC	CASSSLAGGIATKRRAKNIQYF
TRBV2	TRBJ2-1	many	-	TGTGCCAGCAGTAACGACGGGACCGCCTACAATGAGCAGTTCTTC	CASSNDGTAYNEQFF
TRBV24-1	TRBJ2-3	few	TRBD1	TGTGCCACCAGTGACCCGACAGGGGGTCGAGGGACAGATACGCAGTATTTT	CATSDPTGGRGTDTQYF
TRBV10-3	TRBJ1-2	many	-	TGTGCCATCAGTGTAGCCAGGGACTATGGCTACACCTTC	CAISVARDYGYTF